This T cell receptor (beta chain) was retrieved from a study of blood T cell repertoires in COVID-19. Whole-study context: Samples representing acute and convalescent COVID-19 were sourced from the United States, Italy and Spain. Nucleic acid was either cDNA or gDNA, and it came from T cells, B-cell-depleted T cells, or PBMCs.

This CDR3 region has 20 residues. J lost 7 bases, V lost 8 bases, and 24 bases had no gene match. Germline V gene sequence: CDR1 SNHLY, CDR2 FYNNEI. Under the authors' procedure: Reference gene primer amplification yielded estimated nucleated cell counts. TCRdb's copy holds only in-frame clones and misses some; the assay was immunoSEQ multiplex PCR. V, J and clone size are taken as reported in that table, and D and trimming were inferred from the DNA itself. The data contain under 60,000 clones, roughly nine tenths of them singletons. In its sample, this clone was seen a few times. V usage is TRBV2 and J usage is TRBJ2-1; TRBD2 agrees at 12 bases. Material for sequencing was peripheral blood. The TCR was taken from a human donor with acute or convalescent COVID-19. The donor label of this sample is uncertain. The CDR3: CASFHPPIGTSGRISNEQFF. DNA for the CDR3: TGTGCCAGCTTCCACCCCCCCATCGGAACTAGCGGGAGGATAAGTAATGAGCAGTTCTTC.